What follows describes a single T cell receptor (beta chain). The antigen remains undetermined. V was cut by 5 bases and J by 6 bases, with 14 bases left in between. The CDR3 has 14 amino acids. The germline CDR1 and CDR2 sequences are SGHTA and FQGNSA. TCRdb keeps only in-frame clones here, not all; method: immunoSEQ multiplex PCR. The repertoire consists of roughly 2.2 million clones, with more than 80% occurring once and the leading ten covering approximately 0.4%. The sample belongs to a study of shared clonotypes between healthy human individuals. Points from the study as a whole: Shared clonotypes: 4.5% to 5% naive CD4, roughly 3.5% naive CD8, 2.3% memory CD4, 0.4% to 0.5% memory CD8.

V gene TRBV7-2 combines with J gene TRBJ2-1, with no clear D. The sample taken for sequencing was naive CD4+ T cells from PBMCs. This sample's subset: CD45RA+ positively selected. The receptor was derived from a man aged 18 to 30 in good health. Some clones in this sample may be carry-over from other donors' samples. The CDR3 here is CASSPSSGSNEQFF. In DNA, the CDR3 is TGTGCCAGCAGCCCCAGCTCCGGGTCCAATGAGCAGTTCTTC.